The entry below describes one TCR beta chain. As yet, its antigen is unknown. This entry comes from a study of siplizumab effects on memory and regulatory T cells. Whole-study results and caveats: Naive T cells appeared more diverse than memory cells and seemed to be major alloresponse contributors. Assignment to unstimulated subsets succeeded for only a minor fraction of the alloreactive clones.

TCRdb keeps only in-frame clones here, not all; method: immunoSEQ multiplex PCR. The repertoire holds 70,000 or so clones, 75% to 95% seen once, with approximately 29% in the top ten. V lost 5 bases, J lost 8 bases, and 22 bases lay in between. CDR1 and CDR2 (germline): SGHTA, FQGTGA. The CDR3 is 16 residues long. Sequenced input: CD8+ T cells sorted from blood. The clonotype comes from a human donor in good health. V gene TRBV7-3 combines with J gene TRBJ2-1, with no clear D. The CDR3 nucleotides are TGTGCCAGCAGCAAAACCGTCACCGCGGCAAGGGATGAGCAGTTCTTC. This codes for CASSKTVTAARDEQFF.